This TCR beta chain emerged from a study of cytomegalovirus exposure and HLA in healthy donors. Overall study context: Membership in the Caucasian-associated ancestry cluster was found for about four fifths of roughly 400 genotyped donors.

For this clone: As yet, its antigen is unknown.

This PCR relied on a set of 60 Vbeta primers and 13 Jbeta primers. Libraries were prepared by immunoSEQ multiplex PCR; TCRdb keeps only in-frame clonotypes and omits some of them. Of approximately 120,000 clones in the sample, roughly 80% were seen once. Whole-study results and caveats: An observed cluster of highly shared sequence variants was recorded as a likely sequencing artifact. The authors later found most CMV-associated TCR beta chains appeared HLA-restricted. Presence/absence analysis assumed near-uniform sequencing depth across donors.

The receptor comes from a woman between 45 and 65 years old in good health and CMV-seropositive. The sequenced sample was PBMCs.

CDR3 bases: TGTGCCAGCAGCTTAAGTCTGGGACAGGGAGCTATAACCTTC. This codes for CASSLSLGQGAITF. The chain links TRBV7-3 to TRBJ1-2, with 9 bases lining up with TRBD1. After removal of 1 base from V and 14 bases from J, the junction contained 11 bases not matched to a gene. Germline CDR1 is SGHTA and CDR2 is FQGTGA. This CDR3 spans 14 amino acids.